This entry lists 20 T cell receptor beta chains sequenced from one sample in a study of blood T cells in healthy people across ages. The use of a sample-barcoded 5' primer and a J-beta primer mix characterized a second PCR of roughly 7 to 12 cycles. TCRdb reprocessed the 5' RACE reads via MiXCR and lists one record per CDR3 protein. Of roughly 800,000 distinct CDR3 sequences listed, roughly 25% are singletons. The sample was also reused in another study, on T cells of mothers and their children.

Sequencing was carried out using blood. The receptors shown here come from a boy aged 5-17 years in good health.

The V gene is TRBV5-1, the J gene TRBJ2-5; 11 nucleotides agree with TRBD1. The trim removed 0 bases at V and 4 bases at J, leaving 5 bases unmatched. From germline, CDR1 is SGHRS and CDR2 YFSETQ. CDR3 size: 16 residues. The CDR3 DNA reads as TGCGCCAGCAGCTTGGACGGACAGGGGGCGCGAGAGACCCAGTACTTC. Translated: CASSLDGQGARETQYF.

V and J are TRBV20-1 and TRBJ1-5; 7 nucleotides match TRBD1. The germline V gene encodes CDR1 DFQATT and CDR2 SNEGSKA (reference sequence). This CDR3 has 15 amino acids. The junction had 7 bases not matched to a gene; V was cut back by 0 bases and J by 5 bases. This CDR3 reads CSARDSGTEHQPQHF. Here the CDR3 DNA reads TGCAGTGCTAGAGACTCCGGGACAGAGCATCAGCCCCAGCATTTT.

This clonotype was seen a handful of times. The rearrangement uses TRBV6-5 and TRBJ2-7; D possibly corresponds to TRBD1 (6 bases). The V gene's germline CDR1 is MNHEY and CDR2 SVGAGI. The V gene lost 5 bases and the J gene lost 4 bases, with 18 bases spanning the gap. This CDR3 contains 15 residues. The CDR3 bases are TGTGCCAGCAGTACCGGGACAAGGTTTTTTTACGAGCAGTACTTC. It specifies CASSTGTRFFYEQYF.

The chain carries TRBV7-2 and TRBJ2-5; D is ambiguous. CDR1 SGHTA and CDR2 FQGNSA come from the germline V gene. There are 15 residues in the CDR3. V was clipped by 0 bases and J by 4 bases, with 12 bases between them. Here the CDR3 reads CASSLAPASGETQYF. CDR3 in DNA: TGTGCCAGCAGCTTAGCGCCCGCCTCGGGAGAGACCCAGTACTTC.

This clonotype was recorded a few times. This sequence joins TRBV15 and TRBJ1-2; unclear D gene. Germline V gene lookup returns CDR1 LNHNV and CDR2 YYDKDF (reference sequence). The CDR3 sequence is 15 residues long. Trimming shortened V by 0 bases and J by 4 bases, and 12 bases separated the two germline ends. The CDR3 region is CATSRDPLEFYGYTF. In nucleotides, the CDR3 is TGTGCCACCAGCAGAGATCCCCTAGAGTTCTATGGCTACACCTTC.

The chain uses TRBV28 and TRBJ2-1, with 9 positions matching TRBD1. The CDR3 extends over 17 amino acids. The J segment lost 4 bases and the V segment lost 2 bases, leaving 9 bases of the junction unmatched. Germline V gene lookup returns CDR1 MDHEN and CDR2 SYDVKM. CDR3 bases: TGTGCCAGCAGTTTAGGTCTACAGGGGGCTATGTACAATGAGCAGTTCTTC. Its protein is CASSLGLQGAMYNEQFF.

The chain carries TRBV5-1 and TRBJ1-4; D unclear. Germline V CDR1 and CDR2: SGHRS, YFSETQ. Trimming shortened V by 0 bases and J by 5 bases, and 20 bases separated the two germline ends. This CDR3 is 18 amino acids long. The CDR3 is CASSLGSRQTLWNEKLFF. The CDR3 nucleotides are TGCGCCAGCAGCTTGGGATCGCGGCAGACCTTATGGAATGAAAAACTGTTTTTT.

This chain uses TRBV7-2 with TRBJ2-3; 7 positions match TRBD2. V lost 4 bases to trimming and J lost 6 bases; unmatched junction nucleotides: 7. This CDR3 comprises 14 residues. CDR1 and CDR2 from the germline V gene are SGHTA and FQGNSA. The CDR3 DNA sequence: TGTGCCAGCAGCTCCCTGGGAGGGAAGGATACGCAGTATTTT. Protein product: CASSSLGGKDTQYF.

This clonotype was picked up a small number of times. This chain joins TRBV6-5 and TRBJ2-7; D remains ambiguous. The V gene's germline CDR1 is MNHEY and CDR2 SVGAGI. There are 14 residues in the CDR3. Trimming shortened V by 9 bases and J by 2 bases, and 17 bases separated the two germline ends. As DNA, the CDR3 is TGTGCCAGTGCCTCCGGAGTTCTGACCTACGAGCAGTACTTC. Its translation is CASASGVLTYEQYF.

The chain has TRBV12-3 or TRBV12-4 and TRBJ1-2, with 9 nucleotides matching TRBD1. Germline trimming cut 5 bases from V and 7 bases from J; bases unmatched to any gene: 8. The CDR3 sequence is 14 residues long. Here the CDR3 reads CASSLRDRDVGYTF. For the CDR3, the DNA is TGTGCCAGCAGTCTAAGGGACAGGGACGTTGGCTACACCTTC.

The CDR3: CASSYSKYAGETQYF. In DNA, the CDR3 is TGTGCCAGCAGTTACTCGAAGTATGCTGGGGAGACCCAGTACTTC. The chain links TRBV6-6 to TRBJ2-1, with unresolved D. TRBJ2-5 explains the end of the DNA better; the J call may be wrong. CDR3 length equals 15 residues. Germline loops: CDR1 MNHNY, CDR2 SVGAGI (reference sequence).

This clonotype has just a few counts. This chain connects TRBV20-1 to TRBJ1-2; D unclear. This CDR3 spans 11 amino acids. V was shortened by 2 bases and J by 4 bases, with 5 bases between the two germline ends. Per germline, CDR1 DFQATT and CDR2 SNEGSKA (reference sequence). This CDR3 is CSARTIYGYTF. CDR3 nucleotide sequence: TGCAGTGCTAGAACGATCTATGGCTACACCTTC.

A few counts support this clonotype. The genes are TRBV7-9 and TRBJ2-1; TRBD2 matches at 7 bases. Germline CDR1 is SEHNR and CDR2 is FQNEAQ (reference sequence). This CDR3 is 16 amino acids long. J was trimmed by 3 bases and V by 4 bases; bases with no gene match: 9. CDR3 in DNA: TGTGCCAGCAGCTCCGACCTAGCGGCAAACTACAATGAGCAGTTCTTC. As protein: CASSSDLAANYNEQFF.

This clonotype showed up many times. This CDR3 is CSVGDGDYEQYF. The CDR3 nucleotides are TGCAGCGTTGGTGACGGAGACTACGAGCAGTACTTC. V and J are TRBV29-1 and TRBJ2-7; no firm D call. Germline V gene sequence: CDR1 SQVTM, CDR2 ANQGSEA. The CDR3 extends over 12 amino acids. V lost 4 bases and J lost 3, with 10 bases in between.

The gene calls are TRBV4-1 and TRBJ1-3; the D is unclear. The ends were cut back, 1 base at V and 0 bases at J, with 10 bases in the middle. The CDR3 runs 16 residues. CDR1 and CDR2 (germline): MGHRA, YSYEKL. The CDR3 DNA reads TGCGCCAGCAGCCAAGTTGCAAAAATCTCTGGAAACACCATATATTTT. Translating it yields CASSQVAKISGNTIYF.

The V gene is TRBV19, the J gene TRBJ2-1; no definite D call. Germline lookup yields CDR1 LNHDA and CDR2 SQIVND (reference sequence). The V end was cut by 3 bases, the J end by 3 bases, with 12 bases between. This CDR3 has 15 residues. The CDR3 sequence is CASSMMAALYNEQFF. CDR3 sequence (DNA): TGTGCCAGTAGTATGATGGCGGCCCTCTACAATGAGCAGTTCTTC. Combining the CDR3 with reference TRBV19 and TRBJ2-1 gives the whole variable domain DGGITQSPKYLFRKEGQNVTLSCEQNLNHDAMYWYRQDPGQGLRLIYYSQIVNDFQKGDIAEGYSVSREKKESFPLTVTSAQKNPTAFYLCASSMMAALYNEQFFGPGTRLTVL.

This clonotype occurred a few times. The chain uses TRBV27 and TRBJ2-7, with D unclear. The germline V gene encodes CDR1 MNHEY and CDR2 SMNVEV (reference sequence). Trimming stripped 2 bases from V and 2 bases from J, with 13 bases between. The CDR3 loop spans 15 amino acids. The CDR3 sequence: CASSLGWSGTYEQYF. DNA for the CDR3: TGTGCCAGCAGTTTAGGGTGGAGTGGGACCTACGAGCAGTACTTC.

The chain recombines TRBV29-1 with TRBJ2-5, with a weak D call TRBD2 (5 bases). The last part of the DNA fits TRBJ2-1 better; the J call may be wrong. Germline values: CDR1 SQVTM, CDR2 ANQGSEA. This CDR3 has 15 amino acids. The CDR3 here is CSVEGGQTSYNEQFF. DNA of the CDR3: TGCAGCGTTGAAGGGGGTCAAACTAGTTACAATGAGCAGTTCTTC.

This chain joins TRBV6-5 and TRBJ1-4; no definite D call. Trimming pared 4 bases from V and 4 bases from J, leaving 10 bases between. CDR1 and CDR2 from the germline V gene are MNHEY and SVGAGI. The CDR3 has 14 residues. The CDR3 DNA sequence: TGTGCCAGCAGTTCGGGCAGACTTAATGAAAAACTGTTTTTT. It is translated as CASSSGRLNEKLFF.

The CDR3 sequence: CASSFWVADSPLHF. The DNA of the CDR3 is TGTGCCAGCAGTTTTTGGGTTGCGGATTCACCCCTCCACTTT. This chain uses TRBV12-3 or TRBV12-4 with TRBJ1-6; D call uncertain. This CDR3 comprises 14 residues. With 3 bases removed from V and 8 bases from J, the gap between germline ends came to 11 bases.